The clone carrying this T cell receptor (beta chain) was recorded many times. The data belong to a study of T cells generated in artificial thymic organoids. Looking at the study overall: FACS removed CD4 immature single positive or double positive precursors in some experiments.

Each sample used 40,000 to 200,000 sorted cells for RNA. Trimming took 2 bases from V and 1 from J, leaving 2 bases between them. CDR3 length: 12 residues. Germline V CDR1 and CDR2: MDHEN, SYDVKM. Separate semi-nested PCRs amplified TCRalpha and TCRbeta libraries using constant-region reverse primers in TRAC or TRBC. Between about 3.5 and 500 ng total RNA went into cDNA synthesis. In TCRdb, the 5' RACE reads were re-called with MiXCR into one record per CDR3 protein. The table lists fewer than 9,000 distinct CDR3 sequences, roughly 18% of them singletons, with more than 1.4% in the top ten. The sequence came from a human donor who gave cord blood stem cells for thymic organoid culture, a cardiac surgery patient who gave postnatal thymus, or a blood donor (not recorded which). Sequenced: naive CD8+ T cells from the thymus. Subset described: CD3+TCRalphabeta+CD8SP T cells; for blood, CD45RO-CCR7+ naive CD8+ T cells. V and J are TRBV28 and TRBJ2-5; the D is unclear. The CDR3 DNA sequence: TGTGCCAGCAGTTTAGCCCAAGAGACCCAGTACTTC. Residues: CASSLAQETQYF. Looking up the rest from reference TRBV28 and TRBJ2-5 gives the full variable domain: DVKVTQSSRYLVKRTGEKVFLECVQDMDHENMFWYRQDPGLGLRLIYFSYDVKMKEKGDIPEGYSVSREKKERFSLILESASTNQTSMYLCASSLAQETQYFGPGTRLLVL.